This paragraph covers one T cell receptor beta chain sequence. The CDR3 length is 11 residues. The V gene's germline CDR1 is DFQATT and CDR2 SNEGSKA (reference sequence). Between the trimmed V and J ends, which lost 6 bases and 6 bases, there was a span of 11 bases. This sample is drawn from a study of shared T cell receptors in the human thymus. TCRdb keeps only in-frame clones here, not all; method: immunoSEQ multiplex PCR. The sample comprises some 660,000 clones, more than 70% of which are singletons, and roughly 0.0089% rests with the top ten. The sample also formed part of further work on human thymus T cells. In that study: The donors were infants in Finland with congenital heart defects, otherwise immunologically healthy. Resections removed during corrective heart surgery provided the thymus tissue used.

The receptor comes from a boy younger than two with a congenital heart defect. This chain connects TRBV20-1 to TRBJ1-1; a possible D gene is TRBD1 (6 bases). The specimen was thymocytes. CDR3 protein: CSATGYPEAFF. In DNA, the CDR3 is TGCAGTGCCACAGGGTATCCTGAAGCTTTCTTT.